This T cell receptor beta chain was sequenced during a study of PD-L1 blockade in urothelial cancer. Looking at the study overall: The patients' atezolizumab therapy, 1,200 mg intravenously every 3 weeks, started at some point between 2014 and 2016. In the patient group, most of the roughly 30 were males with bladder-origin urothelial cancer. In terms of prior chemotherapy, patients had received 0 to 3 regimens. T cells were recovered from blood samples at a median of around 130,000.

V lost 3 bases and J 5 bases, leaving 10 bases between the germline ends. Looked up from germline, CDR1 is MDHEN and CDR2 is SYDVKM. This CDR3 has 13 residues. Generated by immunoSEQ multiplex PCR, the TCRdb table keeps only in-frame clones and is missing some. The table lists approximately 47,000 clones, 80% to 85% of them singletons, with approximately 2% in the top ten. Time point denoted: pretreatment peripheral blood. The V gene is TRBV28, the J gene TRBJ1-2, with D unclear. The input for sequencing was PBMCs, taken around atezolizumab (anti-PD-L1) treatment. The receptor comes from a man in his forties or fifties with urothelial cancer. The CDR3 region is CASSLFTGYGYTF. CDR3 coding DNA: TGTGCCAGCAGTTTGTTCACGGGGTATGGCTACACCTTC.